This TCR beta chain was sequenced during a study of blood T cell repertoires in COVID-19. Study-level information: Collection of acute and convalescent COVID-19 samples took place in the United States, Italy and Spain. The analysed material was cDNA or gDNA that came from T cells, B-cell-depleted T cells, or PBMCs.

The CDR3 contains 16 residues. Study processing details: Amplification from reference gene primers served as the basis for estimated nucleated cell counts. Produced via immunoSEQ multiplex PCR; TCRdb's table is partial and in-frame only. Clone size and the V and J calls come from that table; the DNA yielded D and trimming. This sample has roughly 170,000 clones, with around nine tenths found just once. The source material was peripheral blood. The TCR originated in a man aged 35 to 55 with active or convalescent COVID-19. The J gene is TRBJ1-3, the V gene TRBV21-1; the listed D gene, TRBD1, was not tested against the DNA. TRBV21-1 is shown as a pseudogene. CDR3 sequence reads: CASSKAEQEGGNTIYF. Here the CDR3 DNA reads TGTGCCAGCAGCAAAGCAGAACAGGAAGGTGGAAACACCATATATTTT.